The following is a TCR beta chain sequence with its context. This sample stems from a study of blood T cell repertoires in COVID-19. Study-wide context: The United States, Italy and Spain were the sources of the acute and convalescent COVID-19 samples. From T cells, B-cell-depleted T cells, or PBMCs came the material, which was cDNA or gDNA.

The V gene's germline CDR1 is MNHEY and CDR2 SVGEGT. Trimming cost V 0 bases and J 5 bases, with 13 bases left between them. CDR3 size: 15 residues. TCRdb keeps only in-frame clones here, not all; method: immunoSEQ multiplex PCR. The sample has about 88,000 clones; 86% are singletons. The specimen sequenced was peripheral blood. The chain employs TRBV6-2 or TRBV6-3 and TRBJ2-5; D remains ambiguous. The receptor's source is a human donor in a cohort sampled during active COVID-19. The CDR3 DNA follows: TGTGCCAGCAGTTACTCTGGCGGCATTTGGGAGACCCAGTACTTC. Translated, it gives CASSYSGGIWETQYF.